A single sample is the source of the 10 T cell receptor beta chains below, sequenced in a study of Graves' ophthalmopathy and Graves' hyperthyroidism (dated by TCRdb to 2016 to 2018). Reads for this sample came from an Illumina HiSeq 2000. TCR beta CDR3 regions were amplified from RNA transcripts for repertoire sequencing. A first-round RT-PCR used HTBI primers with the Qiagen OneStep RT-PCR kit, followed by a second-round multiplex PCR, size selection and purification. TCRdb reprocessed the public reads (quality trimming at Q25 with fastp, clone calling with MiXCR) and kept in-frame beta chains. For every CDR3 protein sequence, its rows merge into one entry that carries the most common genes and DNA. The sample table contains roughly 400,000 distinct CDR3 sequences; only one count was recorded for around 18% of them. The ten most abundant clones make up roughly 1.6% of the sample. What was sequenced was peripheral blood. All receptors derive from a young woman with Graves' ophthalmopathy. Donor details come from another sample of the same person, matched by shared clones.

This clonotype was seen more than once but under ten times. The genes are TRBV2 and TRBJ2-7; TRBD1 might be the D (5 bases). CDR1 and CDR2 (germline): SNHLY, FYNNEI. CDR3 length: 15 amino acids. V lost 1 base and J lost 5, with 15 bases in between. The CDR3 bases are TGTGCCAGCAGTGAAGTAGGGGTTATGGCTGACGAGCAGTACTTC. Protein: CASSEVGVMADEQYF.

This clonotype was seen ten or more times. A much larger clone differs by one base, so this may be a read error. This rearrangement joins TRBV6-1 to TRBJ1-5, with 7 bases fitting TRBD1. CDR1 and CDR2 (germline): MNHNS, SASEGT. The CDR3 contains 14 residues. V trimming: 8 bases; J trimming: 5 bases; junction bases outside the gene matches: 9. CDR3 sequence reads: CASGGGGGDQPQHF. The CDR3 DNA reads as TGTGCCAGCGGTGGCGGAGGGGGCGATCAGCCCCAGCATTTT.

This clonotype has ten or more counts. The CDR3 is CASSSGLAGALDTQYF. CDR3 nucleotide sequence: TGTGCCAGCAGCTCGGGACTAGCGGGAGCATTAGATACGCAGTATTTT. This chain joins TRBV11-2 and TRBJ2-3, with 14 bases identical to TRBD2. V lost 4 bases and J lost 5; bases outside the gene matches: 5. The CDR3 contains 16 residues. Germline CDR1 SGHAT, CDR2 FQNNGV.

The sample holds many counts of this clonotype. The V call is TRBV6-5, the J call TRBJ2-7; TRBD1 might be the D (6 bases). Trimming took 0 bases from V and 0 from J, leaving 12 bases between them. The length of the CDR3 is 16 residues. CDR1 MNHEY and CDR2 SVGAGI come from the germline V gene. The CDR3 region is CASSYSHRDISYEQYF. As DNA, the CDR3 is TGTGCCAGCAGTTACTCGCACCGGGACATCTCCTACGAGCAGTACTTC.

V and J are TRBV27 and TRBJ1-1; 7 nucleotides line up with TRBD1. The CDR3 is 16 residues long. Trimming cost V 4 bases and J 0 bases; bases outside gene matches: 8. The germline V gene has CDR1 MNHEY and CDR2 SMNVEV (reference sequence). CDR3 in amino acids: CASSSYRGPMNTEAFF. CDR3 nucleotides: TGTGCCAGCAGTTCCTACAGGGGACCCATGAACACTGAAGCTTTCTTT.

In this sample, this clonotype turned up many times. This chain joins TRBV28 and TRBJ2-7; D possibly matches TRBD1 or TRBD2 (7 bases each). The CDR3 length is 14 residues. The ends were cut back, 6 bases at V and 5 bases at J, with 17 bases in the middle. The germline gives CDR1 MDHEN, CDR2 SYDVKM. The CDR3 nucleotides read TGTGCCAGCAGCCCAGGGGGGGCCGTGAACGAGCAGTACTTC. Encoded protein: CASSPGGAVNEQYF.

This clonotype was picked up many times. CDR3 region: CASSRETRNQPQHF. For the CDR3, the DNA is TGTGCCAGTAGTAGAGAGACTCGCAATCAGCCCCAGCATTTT. V usage is TRBV19 and J usage is TRBJ1-5; D unclear. This CDR3 region has 14 residues. V lost 4 bases and J lost 2, with 9 bases in between. Germline assignment: CDR1 LNHDA and CDR2 SQIVND (reference sequence).

This clonotype was picked up many times. The V gene is TRBV29-1, the J gene TRBJ2-7, with D tentatively TRBD1 (5 bases). Between the trimmed V and J ends, which lost 1 base and 3 bases, there was a span of 16 bases. The CDR3 covers 15 residues. The germline V gene has CDR1 SQVTM and CDR2 ANQGSEA. The CDR3 region has the DNA TGCAGCGTTGAAGCAGGGCTGAATCGTGACTACGAGCAGTACTTC. This sequence encodes CSVEAGLNRDYEQYF.

At least ten counts were recorded for this clonotype. The V call is TRBV30, the J call TRBJ2-5, with D possibly matching TRBD1 (6 bases). V was pared by 3 bases and J by 2 bases, with 10 bases between. The V gene's germline CDR1 is GTSNPN and CDR2 SVGIG (reference sequence). CDR3 length: 13 residues. CDR3 residues: CAWSGTFQETQYF. CDR3 DNA: TGTGCCTGGAGCGGGACATTTCAAGAGACCCAGTACTTC.

This clonotype has at least ten counts. V is TRBV5-6 and J is TRBJ1-2, with unresolved D. The CDR3 is made up of 13 amino acids. Trimming stripped 0 bases from V and 8 bases from J, with 11 bases between. Germline-derived CDR1 and CDR2 are SGHDT and YYEEEE. The CDR3 nucleotides are TGTGCCAGCAGCTTGGGAGGAATGGAGGGCTACACCTTC. Amino acids: CASSLGGMEGYTF.